A single sample is the source of the 29 T cell receptor beta chains below, sequenced in a study of T cell changes during pregnancy in multiple sclerosis. The protocol was immunoSEQ multiplex PCR, while the TCRdb copy is restricted to in-frame clones and leaves out a portion. The sample holds about 24,000 clones, approximately 86% seen once. This material consisted of CD4+ T cells from peripheral blood mononuclear cells, taken in the second trimester of pregnancy. The receptors originated from a female donor in good health, enrolled as a control in a pregnancy study.

The chain couples TRBV6-4 to TRBJ2-7, with 10 positions matching TRBD1. Looked up from germline, CDR1 is MRHNA and CDR2 is SNTAGT. This CDR3 contains 14 residues. V was clipped by 4 bases and J by 3 bases; unmatched bases: 3. Here the CDR3 reads CASSVDRGSYEQYF. The CDR3 DNA follows: TGTGCCAGCAGTGTGGACAGGGGGAGCTACGAGCAGTACTTC.

The chain links TRBV2 to TRBJ1-2; tentatively, D is TRBD1 (6 bases). This CDR3 region has 12 residues. CDR1 and CDR2 from the germline V gene are SNHLY and FYNNEI. The V and J ends lost 6 bases and 4 bases respectively, with 9 bases between them. CDR3 sequence (DNA): TGTGCCAGCAGAAGGGACACCTATGGCTACACCTTC. Protein product: CASRRDTYGYTF. Filled out from reference TRBV2 and TRBJ1-2, the complete variable domain reads EPEVTQTPSHQVTQMGQEVILRCVPISNHLYFYWYRQILGQKVEFLVSFYNNEISEKSEIFDDQFSVERPDGSNFTLKIRSTKLEDSAMYFCASRRDTYGYTFGSGTRLTVV.

The chain links TRBV2 to TRBJ1-6; no definite D call. V dropped 4 bases and J dropped 7 bases, with 11 bases sitting between them. There are 14 residues in the CDR3. Per germline, CDR1 SNHLY and CDR2 FYNNEI. The CDR3 DNA is TGTGCCAGCAGTGTGCCAGGTAGAAATTCACCCCTCCACTTT. Its translation is CASSVPGRNSPLHF.

About this clone: Other DNA sequences in this sample translate to the same CDR3. J is TRBJ1-5 and V is TRBV6-1; possibly TRBD1 for D (5 bases). Trimming stripped 3 bases from V and 4 bases from J, with 16 bases between. The CDR3 is made up of 16 amino acids. Germline V gives CDR1 MNHNS, CDR2 SASEGT. CDR3 region: CASSEGTQGRNQPQHF. The CDR3 bases are TGTGCCAGCAGTGAGGGGACGCAAGGGAGGAATCAGCCCCAGCATTTT.

This chain joins TRBV28 and TRBJ2-3; 8 bases are a match to TRBD2. V was clipped by 2 bases and J by 3 bases; unmatched bases: 7. Germline V gene data show CDR1 as MDHEN and CDR2 as SYDVKM. This CDR3 has 16 residues. For the CDR3, the DNA is TGTGCCAGCAGTTTAGCCGGGAGGGCCGATACAGATACGCAGTATTTT. The encoded protein is CASSLAGRADTDTQYF.

This clone has a handful of counts. V usage is TRBV4-3 and J usage is TRBJ2-3, with TRBD1 matching over 11 bases. In germline, CDR1 is LGHNA, CDR2 YSLEER. The length of the CDR3 is 18 residues. Trimming cost V 0 bases and J 4 bases; bases outside gene matches: 9. The CDR3 bases are TGCGCCAGCAGCCAAGATCCCCCCGGGACAGGGGGGTCAGATACGCAGTATTTT. Its protein product is CASSQDPPGTGGSDTQYF.

The DNA of the CDR3 is TGTGCCAGCAGTGAAACTAGCGGGAGTAGCTATGAGCAGTTCTTC. It is translated as CASSETSGSSYEQFF. The chain employs TRBV2 and TRBJ2-1, with 11 bases aligning to TRBD2. CDR1 and CDR2 (germline): SNHLY, FYNNEI. The V segment lost 2 bases and the J segment 8 bases; nucleotides outside the gene matches: 5. The CDR3 has 15 amino acids.

Notes on this clone: A junction end diverges from the germline sequence, so it may reflect a read error. The rearrangement links TRBV18 to TRBJ2-7, with 8 bases identical to TRBD2. This CDR3 contains 16 residues. The V gene's germline CDR1 is KGHSH and CDR2 LQKENI. The chain's CDR3 is CTSSPGVAGPSYEQYF. For the CDR3, the DNA is TGTACCAGCTCACCCGGGGTAGCGGGGCCTTCCTACGAGCAGTACTTC. Combining the CDR3 with reference TRBV18 and TRBJ2-7 gives the whole variable domain NAGVMQNPRHLVRRRGQEARLRCSPMKGHSHVYWYRQLPEEGLKFMVYLQKENIIDESGMPKERFSAEFPKEGPSILRIQQVVRGDSAAYFCTSSPGVAGPSYEQYFGPGTRLTVT.

This clone was detected a few times. The chain couples TRBV6-1 to TRBJ2-7; 11 bases are a match to TRBD2. V dropped 2 bases and J dropped 2; count of bases not matched to a gene: 2. The CDR3 length is 15 residues. Germline V lookup: CDR1 MNHNS, CDR2 SASEGT. The CDR3 sequence: CASSEPGLAAYEQYF. DNA of the CDR3: TGTGCCAGCAGTGAACCGGGACTAGCGGCCTACGAGCAGTACTTC.

The chain joins TRBV4-1 to TRBJ1-2; D perhaps matches TRBD1 (5 bases). Germline CDR1 and CDR2: MGHRA and YSYEKL. This CDR3 spans 16 amino acids. V gave up 4 bases and J gave up 7 bases, with 22 bases separating them. In DNA form, the CDR3 reads TGCGCCAGCAGCCCCGCATTGCCCGGGACTCTTGGTGGCTACACCTTC. Encoded protein: CASSPALPGTLGGYTF.

This chain uses TRBV18 with TRBJ2-2; TRBD1 aligns across 9 bases. V was clipped by 1 base and J by 3 bases; unmatched bases: 0. In germline, CDR1 is KGHSH, CDR2 LQKENI. The CDR3 contains 15 residues. As DNA, the CDR3 is TGTGCCAGCTCACCACGGACAGGGGACACCGGGGAGCTGTTTTTT. It encodes CASSPRTGDTGELFF.

The rearrangement uses TRBV7-2 and TRBJ1-2, with no clear D. The CDR3 is made up of 15 amino acids. The germline V gene encodes CDR1 SGHTA and CDR2 FQGNSA. Trimming stripped 1 base from V and 7 bases from J, with 16 bases between. The CDR3 loop is CASSLGIVTEGGYTF. The CDR3 DNA reads TGTGCCAGCAGCTTAGGAATTGTGACGGAGGGTGGCTACACCTTC.

In DNA, the CDR3 is TGTGCCAGTAGCCACGGACTAGCGGGAGCGAACACCGGGGAGCTGTTTTTT. Amino acids: CASSHGLAGANTGELFF. This chain uses TRBV19 with TRBJ2-2; 13 nucleotides align to TRBD2. Unmatched junction bases numbered 4, after V lost 6 bases and J lost 0 bases. Germline V CDR1 and CDR2: LNHDA, SQIVND (reference sequence). The CDR3 totals 17 residues.

This chain links TRBV6-5 with TRBJ1-2; D gene ambiguous. This CDR3 has 14 residues. V was cut by 1 base and J by 8 bases, with 14 bases left in between. Germline V gene lookup returns CDR1 MNHEY and CDR2 SVGAGI. The CDR3 protein is CASSYLTLAGGYTF. CDR3 nucleotide sequence: TGTGCCAGCAGTTACTTGACCCTGGCCGGGGGCTACACCTTC.

The CDR3 loop is CASTKRGLAGSLEYEQYF. In DNA, the CDR3 is TGTGCCAGTACCAAACGAGGGCTAGCGGGAAGTCTAGAGTACGAGCAGTACTTC. V and J are TRBV19 and TRBJ2-7, with 9 bases that match TRBD2. There are 18 residues in the CDR3. Trimming took 7 bases from V and 4 from J; bases not matched to a gene: 20. In germline, CDR1 is LNHDA, CDR2 SQIVND (reference sequence). Looking up the rest from reference TRBV19 and TRBJ2-7 gives the full variable domain: DGGITQSPKYLFRKEGQNVTLSCEQNLNHDAMYWYRQDPGQGLRLIYYSQIVNDFQKGDIAEGYSVSREKKESFPLTVTSAQKNPTAFYLCASTKRGLAGSLEYEQYFGPGTRLTVT.

V and J are TRBV6-6 and TRBJ2-5, with D possibly matching TRBD2 (6 bases). The germline V gene encodes CDR1 MNHNY and CDR2 SVGAGI (reference sequence). The V and J ends lost 4 bases and 5 bases respectively, with 14 bases between them. The CDR3 loop spans 14 amino acids. Here the CDR3 reads CASSLVGGSETQYF. The CDR3 coding sequence is TGTGCCAGCAGTTTGGTGGGAGGTAGTGAGACCCAGTACTTC.

This chain connects TRBV6-5 to TRBJ2-7, with 8 bases fitting TRBD1. The CDR3 has 15 amino acids. V shed 6 bases and J 6 bases; nucleotides not matched to a gene: 13. The germline CDR1 and CDR2 sequences are MNHEY and SVGAGI. The CDR3 DNA is TGTGCCAGCAGCCTACCCGGACAGGGTTTGTGCGAGCAGTACTTC. Protein: CASSLPGQGLCEQYF.

V is TRBV28 and J is TRBJ2-1; possible D gene TRBD2, 7 bases. V dropped 5 bases and J dropped 10 bases, with 15 bases sitting between them. This CDR3 spans 13 amino acids. CDR1 MDHEN and CDR2 SYDVKM come from the germline V gene. CDR3 residues: CASSGGAFGEQFF. In nucleotides, the CDR3 is TGTGCCAGCAGTGGGGGGGCGTTCGGCGAGCAGTTCTTC.

V usage is TRBV5-1 and J usage is TRBJ1-1, with D possibly matching TRBD1 (6 bases). CDR1 is SGHRS and CDR2 is YFSETQ in the germline V gene. CDR3 length: 14 residues. Trimming removed 0 bases at V and 2 bases at J, with 8 bases between. CDR3 bases: TGCGCCAGCAGCTTGGTACAGGGAAACACTGAAGCTTTCTTT. Encoded protein: CASSLVQGNTEAFF.

This sequence joins TRBV5-4 and TRBJ1-1; D remains unclear. The CDR3 covers 14 residues. The ends were cut back, 6 bases at V and 1 base at J, with 13 bases in the middle. Germline CDR1 and CDR2: SGHNT and YYREEE (reference sequence). The CDR3 loop reads CASNSHRGNTEAFF. CDR3 bases: TGTGCCAGCAACTCCCATCGAGGGAACACTGAAGCTTTCTTT.

The CDR3 DNA follows: TGCGCCAGCAGCCAAGGGCGGGGTGGCACTGAAGCTTTCTTT. It is translated as CASSQGRGGTEAFF. The chain recombines TRBV4-3 with TRBJ1-1; D is unclear. Germline loops: CDR1 LGHNA, CDR2 YSLEER. V lost 1 base to trimming and J lost 4 bases, with 10 bases between them. The CDR3 runs to 14 residues.

V and J are TRBV5-1 and TRBJ2-7, with 12 positions matching TRBD2. CDR1 is SGHRS and CDR2 is YFSETQ in the germline V gene. The length of the CDR3 is 16 residues. V was pared by 4 bases and J by 2 bases, with 7 bases of the junction left unmatched. The CDR3 loop is CASSPSGGALAYEQYF. CDR3 coding DNA: TGCGCCAGCAGCCCTAGCGGGGGGGCCCTTGCCTACGAGCAGTACTTC.

This clone was recorded a few times. The J gene is TRBJ1-1, the V gene TRBV7-3, with TRBD1 identical over 9 bases. Germline V gene sequence: CDR1 SGHTA, CDR2 FQGTGA. There are 13 residues in the CDR3. V lost 1 base and J lost 8; bases outside the gene matches: 2. This CDR3 is CASSLITGGEAFF. The DNA of the CDR3 is TGTGCCAGCAGCTTAATAACAGGGGGCGAAGCTTTCTTT.

The chain combines TRBV5-1 with TRBJ2-1; 9 nucleotides line up with TRBD1. The CDR3 has 16 amino acids. Unmatched junction bases numbered 9, after V lost 2 bases and J lost 6 bases. The V gene's germline CDR1 is SGHRS and CDR2 YFSETQ. This chain's CDR3 is CASSFTGTGLVNEQFF. In DNA, the CDR3 is TGCGCCAGCAGCTTCACCGGGACAGGGCTAGTCAATGAGCAGTTCTTC.

This clone was seen a few times. The V gene is TRBV19, the J gene TRBJ1-1; maybe TRBD1 (5 bases). Deletions cut 6 bases from V and 6 bases from J, with 14 bases between. The CDR3 consists of 13 residues. Germline lookup yields CDR1 LNHDA and CDR2 SQIVND (reference sequence). The CDR3 DNA reads TGTGCCAGTAGGTCTTTCGGGGGAGCTGAAGCTTTCTTT. Translating gives CASRSFGGAEAFF. The complete variable domain, with remaining parts taken from reference TRBV19 and TRBJ1-1, reads DGGITQSPKYLFRKEGQNVTLSCEQNLNHDAMYWYRQDPGQGLRLIYYSQIVNDFQKGDIAEGYSVSREKKESFPLTVTSAQKNPTAFYLCASRSFGGAEAFFGQGTRLTVV.

This clone has just one count. This rearrangement joins TRBV10-3 to TRBJ2-7; 12 nucleotides align to TRBD2. Germline V gene lookup returns CDR1 ENHRY and CDR2 SYGVKD. The CDR3 length is 15 residues. With 5 bases clipped from V and 4 bases from J, the junction kept 6 bases outside the gene matches. CDR3 loop: CAISPSGGARYEQYF. CDR3 DNA: TGTGCCATCAGTCCTAGCGGGGGGGCAAGGTACGAGCAGTACTTC.

This rearrangement joins TRBV7-9 to TRBJ1-4; 11 bases agree with TRBD1. V trimming: 5 bases; J trimming: 7 bases; junction bases outside the gene matches: 12. The CDR3 is made up of 17 amino acids. CDR1 and CDR2 (germline): SEHNR, FQNEAQ (reference sequence). The CDR3 DNA is TGTGCCAGCAGCCCGAGGCGGACAGGGGGCGGGAGTGAAAAACTGTTTTTT. As protein: CASSPRRTGGGSEKLFF. Combining the CDR3 with reference TRBV7-9 and TRBJ1-4 gives the whole variable domain DTGVSQNPRHKITKRGQNVTFRCDPISEHNRLYWYRQTLGQGPEFLTYFQNEAQLEKSRLLSDRFSAERPKGSFSTLEIQRTEQGDSAMYLCASSPRRTGGGSEKLFFGSGTQLSVL.

The chain is built from TRBV5-1 and TRBJ1-1; a weak D match, TRBD1 (5 bases). This CDR3 has 14 residues. Germline V gene sequence: CDR1 SGHRS, CDR2 YFSETQ. V dropped 2 bases and J dropped 5 bases, with 13 bases sitting between them. CDR3 residues: CASSFLAGRTEAFF. The CDR3 DNA sequence: TGCGCCAGCAGCTTTTTGGCAGGGAGGACTGAAGCTTTCTTT.

This clone was seen just once. The chain carries TRBV5-4 and TRBJ1-2; 8 bases are a match to TRBD1. This CDR3 has 17 residues. The germline CDR1 and CDR2 sequences are SGHNT and YYREEE (reference sequence). The junction had 17 bases not matched to a gene; V was cut back by 4 bases and J by 6 bases. The CDR3 loop is CASSPMGQATSVNGYTF. In nucleotides, the CDR3 is TGTGCCAGCAGCCCCATGGGACAGGCCACATCTGTTAATGGCTACACCTTC. Supplemented by reference TRBV5-4 and TRBJ1-2, the full variable domain reads ETGVTQSPTHLIKTRGQQVTLRCSSQSGHNTVSWYQQALGQGPQFIFQYYREEENGRGNFPPRFSGLQFPNYSSELNVNALELDDSALYLCASSPMGQATSVNGYTFGSGTRLTVV.